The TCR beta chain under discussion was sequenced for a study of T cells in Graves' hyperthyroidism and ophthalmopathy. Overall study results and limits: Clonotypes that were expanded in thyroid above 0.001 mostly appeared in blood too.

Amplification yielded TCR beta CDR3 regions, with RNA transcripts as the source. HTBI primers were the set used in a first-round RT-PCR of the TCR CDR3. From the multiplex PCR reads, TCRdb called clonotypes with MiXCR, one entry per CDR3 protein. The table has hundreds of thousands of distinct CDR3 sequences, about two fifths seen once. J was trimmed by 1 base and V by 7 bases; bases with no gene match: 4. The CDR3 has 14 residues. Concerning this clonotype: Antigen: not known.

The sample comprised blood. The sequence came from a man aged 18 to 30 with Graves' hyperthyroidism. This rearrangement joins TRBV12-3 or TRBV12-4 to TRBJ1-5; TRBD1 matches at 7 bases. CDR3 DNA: TGTGCCAGCACTGGACAGGACAGCAATCAGCCCCAGCATTTT. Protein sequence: CASTGQDSNQPQHF.